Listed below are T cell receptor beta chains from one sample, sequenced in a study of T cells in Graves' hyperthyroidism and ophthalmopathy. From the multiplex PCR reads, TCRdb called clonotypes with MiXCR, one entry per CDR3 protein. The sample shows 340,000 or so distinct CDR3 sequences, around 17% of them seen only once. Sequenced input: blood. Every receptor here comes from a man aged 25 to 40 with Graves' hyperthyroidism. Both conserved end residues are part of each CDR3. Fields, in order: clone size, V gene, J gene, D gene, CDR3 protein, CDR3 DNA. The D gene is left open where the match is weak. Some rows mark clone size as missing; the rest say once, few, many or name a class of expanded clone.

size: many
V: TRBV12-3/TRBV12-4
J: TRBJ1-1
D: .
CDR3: CASSLGRVTEAFF
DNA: TGTGCCAGCAGTTTAGGGAGGGTTACTGAAGCTTTCTTT

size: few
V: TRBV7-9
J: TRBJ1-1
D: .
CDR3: CASSLTTTEAFF
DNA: TGTGCCAGCAGTTTAACGACCACTGAAGCTTTCTTT

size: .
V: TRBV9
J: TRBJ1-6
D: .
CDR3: CASSLRGAAGGGSPLHF
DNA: TGTGCCAGCAGCCTCCGAGGGGCCGCGGGAGGGGGTTCACCCCTCCACTTT

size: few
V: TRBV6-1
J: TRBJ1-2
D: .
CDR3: CASSEIRGIYGYTF
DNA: TGTGCCAGCAGTGAAATCCGGGGGATCTATGGCTACACCTTC

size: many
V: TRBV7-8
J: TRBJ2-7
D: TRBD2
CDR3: CASSLAGTSVGYEQYF
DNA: TGTGCCAGCAGCTTAGCGGGGACTAGCGTTGGCTACGAGCAGTACTTC

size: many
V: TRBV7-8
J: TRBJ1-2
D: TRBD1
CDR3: CASSLRETGGYYGYTF
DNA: TGTGCCAGCAGCTTAAGGGAGACAGGGGGCTACTATGGCTACACCTTC

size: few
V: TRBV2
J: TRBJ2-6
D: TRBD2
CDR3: CASLTRQRESSGANVLTF
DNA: TGTGCCTCCCTGACCCGCCAGCGGGAAAGCTCTGGGGCCAACGTCCTGACTTTC

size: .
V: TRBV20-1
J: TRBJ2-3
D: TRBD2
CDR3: CSAAPSSGSGFVTDTQYF
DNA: TGCAGTGCTGCGCCTTCCAGCGGGAGTGGATTTGTTACAGATACGCAGTATTTT

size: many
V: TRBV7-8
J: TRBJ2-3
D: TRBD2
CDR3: CASSFSGIGTDTQYF
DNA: TGTGCCAGCAGCTTCAGCGGGATAGGGACAGATACGCAGTATTTT

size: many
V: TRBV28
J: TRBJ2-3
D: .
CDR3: CASSPAVDTQYF
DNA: TGTGCCAGCAGCCCAGCGGTCGATACGCAGTATTTT

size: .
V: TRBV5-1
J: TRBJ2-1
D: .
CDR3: CASSLAGTEQFF
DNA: TGCGCCAGCAGCTTGGCTGGGACAGAGCAGTTCTTC

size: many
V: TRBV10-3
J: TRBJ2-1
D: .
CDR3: CAISESSPLNEQFF
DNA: TGTGCCATCAGTGAGTCGTCACCTCTCAATGAGCAGTTCTTC

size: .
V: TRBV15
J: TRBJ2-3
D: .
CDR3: CATSRGIRPDTQYF
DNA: TGTGCCACCAGCAGAGGAATCCGGCCAGATACGCAGTATTTT

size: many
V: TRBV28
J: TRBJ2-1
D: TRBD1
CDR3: CASSLGQPRGNEQFF
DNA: TGTGCCAGCAGTCTGGGACAGCCCCGAGGGAATGAGCAGTTCTTC

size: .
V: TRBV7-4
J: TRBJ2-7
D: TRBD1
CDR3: CASSFEGAFEQYF
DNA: TGTGCCAGCAGCTTCGAGGGGGCCTTCGAGCAGTACTTC